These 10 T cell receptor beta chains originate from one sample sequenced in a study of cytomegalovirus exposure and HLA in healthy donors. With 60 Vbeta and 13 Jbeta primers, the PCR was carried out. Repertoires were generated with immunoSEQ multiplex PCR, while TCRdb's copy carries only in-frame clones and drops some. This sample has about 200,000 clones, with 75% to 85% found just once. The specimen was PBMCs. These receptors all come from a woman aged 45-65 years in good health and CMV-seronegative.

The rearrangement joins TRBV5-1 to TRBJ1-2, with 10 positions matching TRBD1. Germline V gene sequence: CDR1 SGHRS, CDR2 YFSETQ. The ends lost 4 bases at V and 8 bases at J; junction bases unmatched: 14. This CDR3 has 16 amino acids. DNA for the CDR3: TGCGCCAGCAGCATGACAGGGGGCGGAATGGTTACGGGCTACACCTTC. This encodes CASSMTGGGMVTGYTF.

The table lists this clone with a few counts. The CDR3 loop is CASSRRTADNSPLHF. The DNA of the CDR3 is TGTGCCAGCTCGCGTCGGACAGCTGATAATTCACCCCTCCACTTT. The V gene is TRBV18, the J gene TRBJ1-6, with D possibly being TRBD1 (6 bases). Germline V gives CDR1 KGHSH, CDR2 LQKENI. The CDR3 is 15 residues long. V lost 6 bases and J 5 bases, leaving 14 bases between the germline ends. The complete variable domain, with remaining parts taken from reference TRBV18 and TRBJ1-6, reads NAGVMQNPRHLVRRRGQEARLRCSPMKGHSHVYWYRQLPEEGLKFMVYLQKENIIDESGMPKERFSAEFPKEGPSILRIQQVVRGDSAAYFCASSRRTADNSPLHFGNGTRLTVT.

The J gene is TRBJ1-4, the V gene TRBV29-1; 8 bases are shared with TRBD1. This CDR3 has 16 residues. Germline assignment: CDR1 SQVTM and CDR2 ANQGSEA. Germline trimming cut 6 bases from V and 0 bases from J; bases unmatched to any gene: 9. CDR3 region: CSVAGQGGATNEKLFF. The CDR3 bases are TGCAGCGTGGCTGGACAGGGTGGAGCAACTAATGAAAAACTGTTTTTT.

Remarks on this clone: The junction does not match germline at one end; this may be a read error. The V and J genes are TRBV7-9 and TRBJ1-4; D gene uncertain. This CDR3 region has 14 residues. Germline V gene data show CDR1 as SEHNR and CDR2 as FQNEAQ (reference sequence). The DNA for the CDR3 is TGTTCCAGCAGCTTTGGGCTGGCTAATGAAAAACTGTTTTTT. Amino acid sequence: CSSSFGLANEKLFF.

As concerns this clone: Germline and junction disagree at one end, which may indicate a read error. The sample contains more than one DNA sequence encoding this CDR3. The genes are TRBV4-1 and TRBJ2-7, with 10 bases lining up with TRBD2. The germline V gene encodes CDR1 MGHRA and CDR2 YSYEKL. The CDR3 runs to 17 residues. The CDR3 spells CASSQTPWTSGDYEQYF. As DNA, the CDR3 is TGCGCCAGCAGCCAAACACCTTGGACTAGCGGTGACTACGAGCAGTACTTT.

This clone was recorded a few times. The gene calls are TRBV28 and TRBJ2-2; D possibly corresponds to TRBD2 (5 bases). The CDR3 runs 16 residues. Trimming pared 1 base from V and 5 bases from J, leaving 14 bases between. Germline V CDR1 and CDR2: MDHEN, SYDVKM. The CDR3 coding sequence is TGTGCCAGCAGTTTATTTAGGACTCACGGGACCGGGGAGCTGTTTTTT. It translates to CASSLFRTHGTGELFF.

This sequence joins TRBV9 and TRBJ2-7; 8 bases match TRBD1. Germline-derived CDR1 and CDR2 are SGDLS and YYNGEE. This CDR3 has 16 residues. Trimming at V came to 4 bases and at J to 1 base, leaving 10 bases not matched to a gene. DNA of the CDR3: TGTGCCAGCAGCACGTCCGGGACAGGATATTCCTACGAGCAGTACTTC. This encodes CASSTSGTGYSYEQYF.

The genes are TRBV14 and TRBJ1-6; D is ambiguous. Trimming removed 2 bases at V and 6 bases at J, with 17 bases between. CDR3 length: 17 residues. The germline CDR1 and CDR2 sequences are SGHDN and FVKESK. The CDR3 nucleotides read TGTGCCAGCAGCCAATTCCATCAAAACCTACCTAATTCACCCCTCCACTTT. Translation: CASSQFHQNLPNSPLHF. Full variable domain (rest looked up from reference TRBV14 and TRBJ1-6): EAGVTQFPSHSVIEKGQTVTLRCDPISGHDNLYWYRRVMGKEIKFLLHFVKESKQDESGMPNNRFLAERTGGTYSTLKVQPAELEDSGVYFCASSQFHQNLPNSPLHFGNGTRLTVT.

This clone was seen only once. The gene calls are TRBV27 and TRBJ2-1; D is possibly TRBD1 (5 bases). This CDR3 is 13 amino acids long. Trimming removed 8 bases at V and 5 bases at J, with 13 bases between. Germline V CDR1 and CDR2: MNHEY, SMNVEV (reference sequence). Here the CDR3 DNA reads TGTGCCAGCGGGCCGACAGTGAACAATGAGCAGTTCTTC. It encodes CASGPTVNNEQFF.

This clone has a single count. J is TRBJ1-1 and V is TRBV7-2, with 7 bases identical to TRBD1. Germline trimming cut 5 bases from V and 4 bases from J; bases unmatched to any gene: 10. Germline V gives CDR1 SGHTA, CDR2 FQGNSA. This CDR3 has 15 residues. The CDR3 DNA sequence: TGTGCCAGCAGCCCCAAGGGGGCGGTGCGCACTGAAGCTTTCTTT. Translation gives CASSPKGAVRTEAFF.